This T cell receptor (beta chain) is drawn from a study of blood T cell repertoires in COVID-19. The CDR3 has 15 amino acids. Trimming took off 6 bases at V and 0 bases at J, with 12 bases between the two ends. From germline, CDR1 is SNHLY and CDR2 FYNNEI. This study enrolled people aged about 18 to 95 from around 26 US geographic areas. Cohort assignment relied on participant-reported clinical history. The recovered donors of Cohort 3 showed two negative PCRs, clearance, or symptom resolution. How the authors handled the data: By means of reference gene primer amplification, nucleated cell counts were estimated. Some clones are missing from TCRdb's copy, which holds only in-frame ones; the method was immunoSEQ multiplex PCR. The DNA gave D and trimming, while V, J and clone size come from that table. Of 250,000 or so clones listed, approximately 90% are singletons.

The chain employs TRBV2 and TRBJ1-5, with D tentatively TRBD1 (5 bases). The receptor's source is a man in his forties or fifties who had recovered from COVID-19. Material: PBMCs or T cells enriched from blood (not recorded which). As DNA, the CDR3 is TGTGCCAGCAGAGGTGACAGAAATAGCAATCAGCCCCAGCATTTT. Translation: CASRGDRNSNQPQHF.